This section outlines one T cell receptor (beta chain) sequence together with its context. Clones were read by immunoSEQ multiplex PCR, and TCRdb kept only the in-frame ones, dropping some. The data hold about 49,000 clones, with 80% to 95% observed a single time. The sample comes from a study of T cell changes during pregnancy in multiple sclerosis. Unmatched junction bases numbered 8, after V lost 4 bases and J lost 5 bases. CDR3 length equals 15 residues. CDR1 is SGHRS, CDR2 YFSETQ, per germline. Material: peripheral blood, obtained after pregnancy. The clonotype was recovered from a female donor with multiple sclerosis, enrolled in a pregnancy study. This sequence joins TRBV5-1 and TRBJ1-4, with TRBD1 matching 7 bases. CDR3 sequence: CASSLFTGQNEKLFF. CDR3 DNA: TGCGCCAGCAGCCTATTTACGGGACAGAATGAAAAACTGTTTTTT.